This passage covers 30 T cell receptor beta chains from one sample sequenced in a study of Graves' ophthalmopathy and Graves' hyperthyroidism. Investigators amplified TCR beta CDR3 regions from RNA transcripts. The library came from an HTBI-primed first-round RT-PCR and a second-round multiplex PCR. TCRdb re-called the multiplex PCR reads with MiXCR, one entry per CDR3 protein. The sample holds hundreds of thousands of distinct CDR3 sequences, 45% to 55% seen once. Material for sequencing was peripheral blood. Source of these receptors: an adult man with Graves' ophthalmopathy.

The rearrangement links TRBV9 to TRBJ2-2; D ambiguous. Germline values: CDR1 SGDLS, CDR2 YYNGEE. Trimming took off 5 bases at V and 2 bases at J, with 10 bases between the two ends. This CDR3 is built from 14 residues. The CDR3 DNA reads TGTGCCAGCAGGACACTATTCAACACCGGGGAGCTGTTTTTT. It codes for CASRTLFNTGELFF.

This chain uses TRBV11-2 with TRBJ1-1, with D possibly matching TRBD1 (5 bases). Trimming cost V 3 bases and J 6 bases, with 14 bases left between them. Per germline, CDR1 SGHAT and CDR2 FQNNGV. The CDR3 consists of 14 residues. The CDR3 DNA follows: TGTGCCAGCAGCTTTGAGGGGAGGATGTCTGAAGCTTTCTTT. It translates to CASSFEGRMSEAFF.

The chain joins TRBV7-3 to TRBJ2-7, with 10 bases that match TRBD1. Germline CDR1 and CDR2: SGHTA and FQGTGA. V lost 6 bases, J lost 5 bases, and 13 bases stayed unmatched. The CDR3 spans 16 residues. The CDR3 DNA is TGTGCCAGCAGTAAGGGGACAGGGGCCGCGAAGCACGAGCAGTACTTC. As protein: CASSKGTGAAKHEQYF.

There are a few counts of this clonotype. The chain carries TRBV7-2 and TRBJ2-5; 8 bases map to TRBD2. CDR1 SGHTA and CDR2 FQGNSA come from the germline V gene. This CDR3 region has 16 residues. Trimming took 0 bases from V and 5 from J; bases not matched to a gene: 8. The CDR3 sequence: CASSLAPRGGPETQYF. The CDR3 coding sequence is TGTGCCAGCAGCTTAGCGCCGCGCGGGGGGCCTGAGACCCAGTACTTC.

The chain joins TRBV6-5 to TRBJ1-1, with TRBD1 as a possible D gene (5 bases). The CDR3 contains 15 residues. V was cut by 0 bases and J by 4 bases, with 12 bases left in between. Germline V gene lookup returns CDR1 MNHEY and CDR2 SVGAGI. CDR3 coding DNA: TGTGCCAGCAGTTACTCGGCCCAGGGCGGCACTGAAGCTTTCTTT. Its protein product is CASSYSAQGGTEAFF.

This clonotype has a count of ten or more. J is TRBJ2-7 and V is TRBV20-1; 8 bases match TRBD1. Trimming at V came to 2 bases and at J to 5 bases, leaving 2 bases not matched to a gene. CDR3 length: 12 amino acids. In germline, CDR1 is DFQATT, CDR2 SNEGSKA (reference sequence). The CDR3 loop is CSARSDRDEQYF. CDR3 sequence (DNA): TGCAGTGCTAGATCGGACAGGGACGAGCAGTACTTC.

This clonotype was observed many times. This chain connects TRBV7-2 to TRBJ1-5; D gene ambiguous. The V gene's germline CDR1 is SGHTA and CDR2 FQGNSA. The CDR3 has 14 residues. The germline V and J ends were trimmed by 1 base and 6 bases, with 10 bases remaining between them. CDR3 sequence (DNA): TGTGCCAGCAGCTTAGGATTGTACGGTCAGCCCCAGCATTTT. This gives the protein CASSLGLYGQPQHF.

The V call is TRBV7-8, the J call TRBJ1-1; the D gene is possibly TRBD1 (6 bases). The CDR3 runs to 13 residues. Germline CDR1 SGHVS, CDR2 FQNEAQ. With 6 bases removed from V and 5 bases from J, the gap between germline ends came to 13 bases. CDR3 in DNA: TGTGCCAGCAGAGCAGGGGAGAGTACTGAAGCTTTCTTT. Its protein product is CASRAGESTEAFF.

The rearrangement uses TRBV9 and TRBJ1-2, with a weak D call TRBD1 (5 bases). V was clipped by 4 bases and J by 7 bases, with 14 bases between them. The CDR3 extends over 13 amino acids. Germline V CDR1 and CDR2: SGDLS, YYNGEE. CDR3 loop: CASSQADQGGYTF. Written as DNA, the CDR3 is TGTGCCAGCAGCCAAGCTGATCAGGGTGGCTACACCTTC.

V gene TRBV7-9 combines with J gene TRBJ1-2; a weak D match, TRBD1 (5 bases). This CDR3 has 14 amino acids. Deletions cut 5 bases from V and 1 base from J, with 11 bases between. The germline V gene encodes CDR1 SEHNR and CDR2 FQNEAQ (reference sequence). CDR3 loop: CASSITGGNYGYTF. CDR3 nucleotide sequence: TGTGCCAGCAGCATCACAGGTGGTAACTATGGCTACACCTTC.

This clonotype was recorded many times. This chain joins TRBV29-1 and TRBJ2-5; D not resolved. Per germline, CDR1 SQVTM and CDR2 ANQGSEA. With 7 bases removed from V and 7 bases from J, the gap between germline ends came to 31 bases. The CDR3 is made up of 17 amino acids. CDR3: CSAILMYSPSFVGTQYF. The CDR3 nucleotides read TGCAGCGCGATCCTCATGTACAGTCCAAGTTTCGTAGGGACCCAGTACTTC.

Ten or more counts support this clonotype. The genes are TRBV29-1 and TRBJ2-5; D not certain. Trimming shortened V by 5 bases and J by 2 bases, and 6 bases separated the two germline ends. The CDR3 extends over 11 amino acids. CDR1 and CDR2 from the germline V gene are SQVTM and ANQGSEA. CDR3 loop: CSVKQQETQYF. The CDR3 DNA is TGCAGCGTTAAACAGCAAGAGACCCAGTACTTC.

Remarks on this clonotype: This may come from a read error, since a much larger clone is one base off. V is TRBV2 and J is TRBJ1-4, with 7 nucleotides matching TRBD1. V was clipped by 6 bases and J by 2 bases; unmatched bases: 6. Germline V gene sequence: CDR1 SNHLY, CDR2 FYNNEI. The CDR3 has 15 amino acids. The CDR3 region has the DNA TGTGCCAGCAGGTTAACAGGGGCGACTAATGAAAAACTGTTTTTT. It is translated as CASRLTGATNEKLFF.

The V and J genes are TRBV12-3 or TRBV12-4 and TRBJ2-5; 8 positions agree with TRBD1. CDR3 length: 14 residues. Trimming at V came to 2 bases and at J to 5 bases, leaving 4 bases not matched to a gene. The CDR3 region has the DNA TGTGCCAGCAGTTTATGGGACAGGAAGGAGACCCAGTACTTC. It encodes CASSLWDRKETQYF.

This clonotype turned up a few times. V is TRBV19 and J is TRBJ1-5; TRBD1 might be the D (5 bases). Trimming shortened V by 0 bases and J by 4 bases, and 10 bases separated the two germline ends. Germline CDR1 is LNHDA and CDR2 is SQIVND (reference sequence). CDR3 length: 15 residues. CDR3 bases: TGTGCCAGTAGTATAGAGGGGCTTAGAAATCAGCCCCAGCATTTT. This gives the protein CASSIEGLRNQPQHF.

This clonotype was recorded only once. V is TRBV7-4 and J is TRBJ2-5, with D unresolved. This CDR3 is 13 amino acids long. V was pared by 4 bases and J by 5 bases, with 11 bases between. The germline V gene encodes CDR1 SGHVT and CDR2 SQSDAQ. Written as DNA, the CDR3 is TGTGCCAGCAGCTCCGCTGACGGGGAGACCCAGTACTTC. Its translation: CASSSADGETQYF. Using reference TRBV7-4 and TRBJ2-5 for the parts outside the CDR3, the full variable domain is GAGVSQSPRYKVAKRGRDVALRCDSISGHVTLYWYRQTLGQGSEVLTYSQSDAQRDKSGRPSGRFSAERPERSVSTLKIQRTEQGDSAVYLCASSSADGETQYFGPGTRLLVL.

The chain employs TRBV7-6 and TRBJ1-4, with 8 nucleotides matching TRBD1. The germline V gene encodes CDR1 SGHVS and CDR2 FNYEAQ. V lost 3 bases and J lost 1; bases outside the gene matches: 1. This CDR3 is built from 15 residues. The CDR3 reads CASSLGTGTNEKLFF. The CDR3 nucleotides read TGTGCCAGCAGCTTGGGGACAGGAACTAATGAAAAACTGTTTTTT.

Remarks on this clonotype: Mismatch with germline at one junction end may stem from a read error. V is TRBV20-1 and J is TRBJ1-2, with D unclear. Per germline, CDR1 DFQATT and CDR2 SNEGSKA (reference sequence). This CDR3 comprises 11 residues. DNA of the CDR3: TGCAGTGCTTCTATGACCTATGACTACACCTTC. Residues: CSASMTYDYTF.

The chain uses TRBV7-2 and TRBJ2-7; 7 bases map to TRBD2. The CDR3 runs 14 residues. V lost 3 bases and J lost 4; bases outside the gene matches: 6. Germline CDR1 is SGHTA and CDR2 is FQGNSA. This CDR3 reads CASSFGGRVYEQYF. The CDR3 DNA reads TGTGCCAGCAGCTTCGGGGGGAGGGTATACGAGCAGTACTTC.

The V and J genes are TRBV5-1 and TRBJ2-2; 13 nucleotides align to TRBD2. CDR3 length equals 18 residues. CDR1 SGHRS and CDR2 YFSETQ come from the germline V gene. The junction had 12 bases not matched to a gene; V was cut back by 3 bases and J by 7 bases. For the CDR3, the DNA is TGCGCCAGCAGCTCCCTTCCGGGACTAGCGGGAACTGGCGGGGAGCTGTTTTTT. This translates into CASSSLPGLAGTGGELFF. Variable domain in full (rest from reference TRBV5-1 and TRBJ2-2): KAGVTQTPRYLIKTRGQQVTLSCSPISGHRSVSWYQQTPGQGLQFLFEYFSETQRNKGNFPGRFSGRQFSNSRSEMNVSTLELGDSALYLCASSSLPGLAGTGGELFFGEGSRLTVL.

This clonotype was observed a few times. The genes are TRBV14 and TRBJ1-2; 7 positions agree with TRBD1. CDR3 length: 16 residues. The trim removed 0 bases at V and 6 bases at J, leaving 10 bases unmatched. Germline CDR1 and CDR2: SGHDN and FVKESK. In nucleotides, the CDR3 is TGTGCCAGCAGCCAAGACAGGGGGAGAGGCTCGGATGGCTACACCTTC. Translating gives CASSQDRGRGSDGYTF.

As regards this clonotype: It is likely a read error, because the conserved phenylalanine at the end of the CDR3 is missing. It is unclear where the CDR3 begins or ends on the DNA, so no DNA is shown, and the CDR3 is as TCRdb lists it. The rearrangement uses TRBV2 and TRBJ1-1. Ends included, the CDR3 has 9 residues. CDR1 is SNHLY, CDR2 FYNNEI, per germline. This chain's CDR3 is CASSEGLAG.

The chain recombines TRBV7-2 with TRBJ1-1, with D perhaps TRBD1 (6 bases). V dropped 6 bases and J dropped 4 bases, with 18 bases sitting between them. The CDR3 is 15 residues long. Germline CDR1 SGHTA, CDR2 FQGNSA. CDR3 amino acids: CASSRYPQGVTEAFF. The CDR3, as DNA: TGTGCCAGCAGTCGTTATCCACAGGGAGTCACTGAAGCTTTCTTT.

The V and J genes are TRBV6-5 and TRBJ1-5; 8 nucleotides line up with TRBD1. The CDR3 runs 14 residues. The J segment lost 6 bases and the V segment lost 4 bases, leaving 5 bases of the junction unmatched. Germline-derived CDR1 and CDR2 are MNHEY and SVGAGI. The CDR3 DNA follows: TGTGCCAGCAGTTCTTCAGGGGGCACTCAGCCCCAGCATTTT. This sequence encodes CASSSSGGTQPQHF.

The J gene is TRBJ2-7, the V gene TRBV5-5; D unresolved. Per germline, CDR1 SGHKS and CDR2 YYEKEE (reference sequence). The CDR3 has 12 amino acids. Trimming took off 2 bases at V and 6 bases at J, with 9 bases between the two ends. CDR3 sequence reads: CASSFQSPEQYF. The CDR3, as DNA: TGTGCCAGCAGCTTTCAGTCCCCCGAGCAGTACTTC.

The sample holds one count of this clonotype. The chain uses TRBV5-4 and TRBJ2-5; 7 bases line up with TRBD1. The V gene end was trimmed by 3 bases and the J gene end by 1 base; junction bases not matched to a gene: 9. The CDR3 totals 16 residues. From germline, CDR1 is SGHNT and CDR2 YYREEE (reference sequence). The CDR3 sequence is CASSSSTRQGQETQYF. In nucleotides, the CDR3 is TGTGCCAGCAGCTCCAGTACCCGACAGGGCCAAGAGACCCAGTACTTC.

V and J are TRBV7-2 and TRBJ1-6; tentative D call: TRBD1 (5 bases). This CDR3 is 15 amino acids long. Germline V CDR1 and CDR2: SGHTA, FQGNSA. Between the trimmed V and J ends, which lost 11 bases and 12 bases, there was a span of 26 bases. In nucleotides, the CDR3 is TGTGCCTGGAGTGAAGGGACGGACCGCCTGAGACCCCTCCACTTT. Its protein product is CAWSEGTDRLRPLHF.

There are many counts of this clonotype. The chain has TRBV4-2 and TRBJ2-7; the D gene is possibly TRBD1 (7 bases). Germline assignment: CDR1 LGHNA and CDR2 YNFKEQ. V lost 0 bases and J lost 6, with 18 bases in between. CDR3 length: 16 residues. CDR3 nucleotides: TGTGCCAGCAGCCAAGAAGGAGGGCAGGGGGGCTTCGAGCAGTACTTC. It encodes CASSQEGGQGGFEQYF.

The genes are TRBV20-1 and TRBJ2-7, with a possible D match to TRBD1 (6 bases). Germline CDR1 reads DFQATT; CDR2 reads SNEGSKA (reference sequence). V was cut by 6 bases and J by 1 base, with 13 bases left in between. The CDR3 sequence is 13 residues long. The CDR3 reads CSAGDRRSYEQYF. The CDR3 bases are TGCAGTGCCGGAGACAGGCGTTCCTACGAGCAGTACTTC.

This clonotype was counted between two and nine times. V and J are TRBV9 and TRBJ1-1; D not resolved. The length of the CDR3 is 13 residues. V dropped 0 bases and J dropped 1 base, with 4 bases sitting between them. Germline V gene data show CDR1 as SGDLS and CDR2 as YYNGEE. Here the CDR3 DNA reads TGTGCCAGCAGCGTAGAGGGGAACACTGAAGCTTTCTTT. Its translation: CASSVEGNTEAFF.